These T cell receptor beta chains were read from a single sample in a study of blood T cell repertoires in COVID-19. The repertoire was sequenced with immunoSEQ multiplex PCR; TCRdb's copy has only in-frame clones and lacks some. The sample lists about 180,000 clones; 88% were seen once. Source material: peripheral blood. These receptors came from a woman aged 30 to 39 with acute or convalescent COVID-19. The CDR3 runs from the conserved cysteine through the conserved F or W. A D gene is named only where the DNA matches it firmly. Rows may omit the clone size; those that give it use once, few, many or a size class.

abundance	j_gene	d_gene	v_gene	CDR3aa	CDR3nt
-	TRBJ2-3	-	TRBV5-1	CASSLLGFTDTQYF	TGCGCCAGCAGCTTGTTGGGCTTCACAGATACGCAGTATTTT
-	TRBJ2-2	-	TRBV7-9	CASGGGNTGELFF	TGTGCCAGCGGTGGAGGGAACACCGGGGAGCTGTTTTTT
-	TRBJ1-4	-	TRBV28	CASSLLGQGSEKLFF	TGTGCCAGCAGTTTATTGGGGCAGGGGAGTGAAAAACTGTTTTTT
-	TRBJ2-1	TRBD1	TRBV7-9	CASSLGDRALYNEQFF	TGTGCCAGCAGCTTAGGGGACAGGGCCCTCTACAATGAGCAGTTCTTC
-	TRBJ1-2	TRBD1	TRBV4-2	CASSHPTGNYGYTF	TGTGCCAGCAGCCACCCGACAGGGAACTATGGCTACACCTTC
-	TRBJ2-1	TRBD2	TRBV29-1	CSVASSGRAGQFF	TGCAGCGTTGCGTCTAGCGGGAGGGCCGGCCAGTTCTTC
-	TRBJ2-7	-	TRBV6-5	CASRAPGAYEQYF	TGTGCCAGCAGGGCCCCGGGGGCCTACGAGCAGTACTTC
-	TRBJ2-3	-	TRBV30	CAWSVRDTQYF	TGTGCCTGGAGTGTACGGGATACGCAGTATTTT
-	TRBJ2-7	TRBD2	TRBV19	CASSLQAGPSYEQYF	TGTGCCAGTAGTCTCCAAGCGGGACCTTCCTACGAGCAGTACTTC
-	TRBJ2-5	-	TRBV5-1	CASSLAGAPQETQYF	TGCGCCAGCAGCTTGGCGGGAGCTCCCCAAGAGACCCAGTACTTC
-	TRBJ1-3	-	TRBV30	CAWSEISTIYF	TGTGCCTGGAGTGAGATCAGCACCATATATTTT
-	TRBJ1-5	TRBD1	TRBV2	CASSEWGQGIQPQHF	TGTGCCAGCAGTGAGTGGGGACAGGGCATTCAGCCCCAGCATTTT
once	TRBJ1-5	-	TRBV19	CASSIRRPESNQPQHF	TGTGCCAGTAGTATACGACGGCCGGAGAGCAATCAGCCCCAGCATTTT
-	TRBJ2-6	TRBD2	TRBV3-1/TRBV3-2	CASSPLSGSPSGANVLTF	TGTGCCAGCAGCCCCCTGAGCGGGAGCCCCTCTGGGGCCAACGTCCTGACTTTC
-	TRBJ1-5	-	TRBV7-9	CASTNKTSSRGNQPQHF	TGTGCCAGCACCAACAAGACTTCATCGAGGGGCAATCAGCCCCAGCATTTT
-	TRBJ2-3	TRBD2	TRBV27	CASSPRTSSTDTQYF	TGTGCCAGCAGTCCTCGGACTAGCTCCACAGATACGCAGTATTTT
once	TRBJ1-6	-	TRBV28	CVSSLSGGYNSPLHF	TGTGTCAGCAGTTTATCAGGCGGGTATAATTCACCCCTCCACTTT
-	TRBJ1-6	-	TRBV12-3/TRBV12-4	CASSRRVNSPLHF	TGTGCCAGCAGTCGCCGGGTCAATTCACCCCTCCACTTT
-	TRBJ2-1	-	TRBV27	CASSPVVGSGLNEQFF	TGTGCCAGCAGTCCCGTTGTTGGTAGCGGACTCAATGAGCAGTTCTTC
-	TRBJ2-2	TRBD1	TRBV7-9	CASSRQGFAGELFF	TGTGCCAGCAGCCGACAGGGTTTCGCCGGGGAGCTGTTTTTT
-	TRBJ2-3	TRBD2	TRBV11-2	CASSLGGRGTDTQYF	TGTGCCAGCAGCTTGGGCGGGAGGGGGACAGATACGCAGTATTTT
-	TRBJ2-4	TRBD2	TRBV6-5	CATLAGGAQYF	TGTGCCACCCTAGCGGGGGGCGCTCAGTACTTC
-	TRBJ1-3	-	TRBV12-3/TRBV12-4	CASSHSGNTIYF	TGTGCCAGCAGTCACTCTGGAAACACCATATATTTT
-	TRBJ2-7	TRBD1	TRBV13	CASSPDRGSYEQYF	TGTGCCAGCAGCCCCGACAGGGGGTCCTACGAGCAGTACTTC
-	TRBJ2-7	-	TRBV3-1/TRBV3-2	CASSQERGLLFGEQYF	TGTGCCAGCAGCCAAGAAAGGGGACTCCTCTTCGGCGAGCAGTACTTC
-	TRBJ1-5	-	TRBV14	CASSLPGQPQHF	TGTGCCAGCTCGCTTCCGGGTCAGCCCCAGCATTTT
-	TRBJ2-5	-	TRBV9	CASGTGGETQYF	TGTGCCAGCGGCACCGGGGGAGAGACCCAGTACTTC
-	TRBJ2-3	TRBD2	TRBV9	CASSVAGAADTQYF	TGTGCCAGCTCTGTAGCGGGAGCGGCAGATACGCAGTATTTT
-	TRBJ1-2	-	TRBV6-5	CASSYEYTRDIYGYTF	TGTGCCAGCAGTTACGAATATACCCGGGACATCTATGGCTACACCTTC
-	TRBJ1-1	-	TRBV28	CASSLQGSEAFF	TGTGCCAGCAGTTTACAGGGTTCTGAAGCTTTCTTT
-	TRBJ1-5	TRBD1	TRBV2	CASRMTGMDQPQHF	TGTGCCAGCAGGATGACAGGGATGGATCAGCCCCAGCATTTT
-	TRBJ1-2	TRBD1	TRBV5-1	CASSWVGQGIYGYTF	TGCGCCAGCAGCTGGGTGGGACAGGGGATATATGGCTACACCTTC
-	TRBJ1-2	-	TRBV28	CASSREGGYTF	TGTGCCAGCAGCAGGGAGGGAGGCTACACCTTC
-	TRBJ2-4	-	TRBV3-1/TRBV3-2	CASSQGLVVKNIQYF	TGTGCCAGCAGCCAAGGGCTAGTTGTCAAAAACATTCAGTACTTC
-	TRBJ1-2	TRBD1	TRBV29-1	CSVEDVSQGAKDGYTF	TGCAGCGTTGAAGATGTATCACAGGGGGCGAAGGATGGCTACACCTTC
once	TRBJ2-3	-	TRBV7-2	CASGRFADTQYF	TGTGCCAGCGGGAGGTTCGCAGATACGCAGTATTTT
few	TRBJ2-5	TRBD1	TRBV2	CASRPGQGSETQYF	TGTGCCAGCAGACCGGGACAGGGGTCGGAGACCCAGTACTTC
-	TRBJ2-1	-	TRBV9	CASSGTKYEQFF	TGTGCCAGCAGCGGGACAAAGTATGAGCAGTTCTTC
-	TRBJ1-2	-	TRBV7-2	CASSSSALVGYTF	TGTGCCAGCAGCTCCTCAGCACTAGTTGGCTACACCTTC
-	TRBJ2-5	-	TRBV14	CASSYSRVLWQTQYF	TGTGCCAGCAGCTACAGCAGGGTTTTGTGGCAGACCCAGTACTTC
few	TRBJ1-3	-	TRBV7-2	CASSLSGFGNTIYF	TGTGCCAGCAGCTTATCCGGGTTTGGAAACACCATATATTTT
-	TRBJ2-3	TRBD2	TRBV29-1	CSAGGGTDTQYF	TGCAGCGCTGGGGGGGGTACAGATACGCAGTATTTT
-	TRBJ1-2	-	TRBV30	CAWSPTYGYTF	TGTGCCTGGAGTCCCACTTATGGCTACACCTTC
-	TRBJ2-3	-	TRBV24-1	CATSQGLLQYF	TGTGCCACCAGTCAGGGACTGCTGCAGTATTTT
-	TRBJ2-5	TRBD2	TRBV5-1	CASSQLAGGEETQYF	TGCGCCAGCAGCCAGCTAGCGGGAGGAGAGGAGACCCAGTACTTC
-	TRBJ2-5	TRBD2	TRBV13	CASSPPGGRLIDEETQYF	TGTGCCAGCAGCCCGCCTGGCGGGAGACTAATTGACGAAGAGACCCAGTACTTC
-	TRBJ2-6	-	TRBV14	CASSHLTFSGANVLTF	TGTGCCAGCAGCCACCTAACTTTCTCTGGGGCCAACGTCCTGACTTTC
-	TRBJ2-7	-	TRBV6-1	CASSEGAGMLVIGQYF	TGTGCCAGCAGTGAAGGGGCCGGGATGCTGGTTATCGGGCAGTACTTC
-	TRBJ2-1	TRBD2	TRBV30	CAWAGTSGIFGFF	TGTGCCTGGGCTGGGACTAGCGGGATCTTTGGGTTCTTC
-	TRBJ2-6	-	TRBV6-5	CASRAAGANVLTF	TGTGCCAGCCGAGCCGCTGGGGCCAACGTCCTGACTTTC
-	TRBJ2-6	-	TRBV28	CASSPPGGANVLTF	TGTGCCAGCAGCCCTCCCGGTGGGGCCAACGTCCTGACTTTC
-	TRBJ1-2	-	TRBV9	CASSPKPGANYGYTF	TGTGCCAGCAGCCCAAAGCCGGGGGCTAACTATGGCTACACCTTC
-	TRBJ1-1	-	TRBV27	CATYGGNTEAFF	TGTGCCACCTACGGGGGGAACACTGAAGCTTTCTTT
once	TRBJ1-2	TRBD1	TRBV6-5	CASSYSSQGAEGYTF	TGTGCCAGCAGTTACTCGTCCCAGGGGGCGGAAGGCTACACCTTC
-	TRBJ2-2	-	TRBV19	CASSDLSGAGELFF	TGTGCCAGCTCGGATTTATCGGGTGCCGGGGAGCTGTTTTTT
few	TRBJ2-7	-	TRBV12-3/TRBV12-4	CASSRDTWEQYF	TGTGCCAGCAGTCGGGACACTTGGGAGCAGTACTTC
-	TRBJ1-5	-	TRBV7-2	CASSSSTDQPQHF	TGTGCCAGCAGCTCATCGACAGATCAGCCCCAGCATTTT
-	TRBJ2-1	TRBD2	TRBV24-1	CATSDLIGRDDEQFF	TGTGCCACCAGTGATTTAATTGGGAGGGATGATGAGCAGTTCTTC
-	TRBJ2-3	-	TRBV7-2	CASRDSSTDTQYF	TGTGCCAGCAGGGACTCTAGCACAGATACGCAGTATTTT
-	TRBJ2-5	TRBD1	TRBV28	CASGTTGGSLMGQYF	TGTGCCAGCGGTACAACAGGGGGCTCCCTGATGGGCCAGTACTTC